These 9 T cell receptor beta chains were all obtained from the same sample, sequenced in a study of somatic mutations in cytotoxic T cells in rheumatoid arthritis. Sequencing used immunoSEQ multiplex PCR; TCRdb keeps in-frame clones, though not all of them. The sample includes about 20,000 clones, around 84% of them seen just once. The sample was CD8+ T cells sorted from blood. Receptors were obtained from a woman aged 50 to 60 in good health.

The chain has TRBV7-6 and TRBJ1-1; D possibly corresponds to TRBD1 (5 bases). Germline CDR1 is SGHVS and CDR2 is FNYEAQ. The CDR3 is made up of 13 amino acids. V was cut by 1 base and J by 8 bases, with 11 bases left in between. The CDR3 region has the DNA TGTGCCAGCAGCTTAGGATCAGGGACCGAAGCTTTCTTT. Translating it yields CASSLGSGTEAFF.

The rearrangement links TRBV7-2 to TRBJ2-1; 7 nucleotides match TRBD2. This CDR3 is built from 15 residues. V lost 7 bases to trimming and J lost 4 bases; unmatched junction nucleotides: 10. Germline-derived CDR1 and CDR2 are SGHTA and FQGNSA. Here the CDR3 DNA reads TGTGCCAGCACCTTCGACGGGGGGTATTACAATGAGCAGTTCTTC. Amino acid sequence: CASTFDGGYYNEQFF.

This clone was recorded once. J is TRBJ1-5 and V is TRBV7-8; D is undetermined. The CDR3 covers 12 residues. CDR1 SGHVS and CDR2 FQNEAQ come from the germline V gene. The ends were cut back, 0 bases at V and 7 bases at J, with 4 bases in the middle. The CDR3 coding sequence is TGTGCCAGCAGCTTAGCAGACCAGCCCCAGCATTTT. Translation gives CASSLADQPQHF.

In its sample, this clone was seen a few times. In nucleotides, the CDR3 is TGTGCCACCAGCGGAACAGGGGGTGGAAACACCATATATTTT. Residues: CATSGTGGGNTIYF. The rearrangement joins TRBV15 to TRBJ1-3; the match to TRBD1 covers 8 bases. This CDR3 is 14 amino acids long. In germline, CDR1 is LNHNV, CDR2 YYDKDF (reference sequence). The V gene end was trimmed by 5 bases and the J gene end by 3 bases; junction bases not matched to a gene: 3.

The V call is TRBV7-2, the J call TRBJ2-7; D is undetermined. Germline V gene sequence: CDR1 SGHTA, CDR2 FQGNSA. V was cut by 1 base and J by 3 bases, with 7 bases left in between. The CDR3 totals 13 residues. This CDR3 is CASSLDLNYEQYF. Here the CDR3 DNA reads TGTGCCAGCAGCTTAGACCTGAACTACGAGCAGTACTTC.

The J gene is TRBJ2-2, the V gene TRBV27; 10 nucleotides match TRBD1. The CDR3 spans 15 residues. Germline CDR1 MNHEY, CDR2 SMNVEV (reference sequence). Trimming cost V 7 bases and J 4 bases; bases outside gene matches: 6. CDR3 DNA sequence: TGTGCCAGCAACCCGACAGGGGGCACCACCGGGGAGCTGTTTTTT. It yields the protein CASNPTGGTTGELFF.

This rearrangement joins TRBV5-6 to TRBJ2-3; D perhaps matches TRBD2 (6 bases). V lost 0 bases and J lost 11, with 10 bases in between. Germline-derived CDR1 and CDR2 are SGHDT and YYEEEE. The CDR3 spans 12 residues. The CDR3 coding sequence is TGTGCCAGCAGCTTGGTGCGGGGAGGGCAGTATTTT. This translates into CASSLVRGGQYF.

J is TRBJ2-2 and V is TRBV11-3; D remains unclear. In germline, CDR1 is SGHNT, CDR2 YENEEA. This CDR3 comprises 14 residues. V was clipped by 6 bases and J by 4 bases, with 12 bases between them. As DNA, the CDR3 is TGTGCCAGCAGTGCTGCAACTGGCACCGGGGAGCTGTTTTTT. Protein sequence: CASSAATGTGELFF.

The V and J genes are TRBV13 and TRBJ2-2; 9 bases line up with TRBD1. Trimming at V came to 5 bases and at J to 5 bases, leaving 9 bases not matched to a gene. This CDR3 spans 16 amino acids. Per germline, CDR1 PRHDT and CDR2 FYEKMQ (reference sequence). The CDR3 spells CASSTPSGTGTGELFF. The CDR3 DNA sequence: TGTGCCAGCAGCACGCCCTCCGGGACAGGGACCGGGGAGCTGTTTTTT.